This T cell receptor beta chain was retrieved from a study of shared clonotypes between healthy human individuals. Study details: Contributing individuals were a couple of females and a few males aged 18 to 49.

Sequencing was performed with immunoSEQ multiplex PCR; in TCRdb, only in-frame clones are kept and a portion is missing. This table holds some 1.5 million clones, roughly 98% found once. Points from the study as a whole: Estimated richness was generally greater in naive than memory subsets.

The sample holds one count of this clone. Its matching antigen is unknown. The ends were cut back, 6 bases at V and 7 bases at J, with 18 bases in the middle. The germline gives CDR1 SNHLY, CDR2 FYNNEI. The CDR3 sequence is 14 residues long. The J gene is TRBJ2-5, the V gene TRBV2, with D unclear. This TCR came from a man aged 30 to 45 in good health. Sequences were obtained from naive CD4+ T cells sorted from blood. Subset indicated: CD45RA+ positively selected. The CDR3 DNA sequence: TGTGCCAGCAGGGGTCCGTCCCAAGTGGCGACCCAGTACTTC. It is translated as CASRGPSQVATQYF.